The rows below give T cell receptor beta chains drawn from one sample of a study of blood T cell repertoires in COVID-19. The assay was immunoSEQ multiplex PCR, and TCRdb's table has in-frame clones only and misses some. This table holds 150,000 or so clones, almost 85% found once. Sequenced material: peripheral blood. The receptors originated from a human donor with acute or convalescent COVID-19. The donor label of this sample is uncertain. CDR3s include the opening cysteine and the closing phenylalanine or tryptophan. A D gene is named only where the DNA matches it firmly. Some rows have no size entry. The others give once, few or many, or a class for an expanded clone.

TRBJ2-1 | TRBD1 | TRBV11-3 | NA | TGTGCCAGCAGCCGGGACAGGACCACCAATGAGCAGTTCTTC | CASSRDRTTNEQFF
TRBJ1-2 | NA | TRBV5-1 | NA | TGCGCCAGCAGCTTTCGAGGTCTCTATGGCTACACCTTC | CASSFRGLYGYTF
TRBJ1-1 | NA | TRBV7-8 | few | TGTGCCAGCAGCTTAGAGATCAACAGGGACACTGAAGCTTTCTTT | CASSLEINRDTEAFF
TRBJ1-2 | TRBD1 | TRBV29-1 | few | TGCAGCGGTTCCCTTACGGACAGGTCGAACTATGGCTACACCTTC | CSGSLTDRSNYGYTF
TRBJ1-2 | NA | TRBV11-3 | NA | TGTGCCAGCAGCTCCCAGGGTAATGGCTACACCTTC | CASSSQGNGYTF
TRBJ2-2 | NA | TRBV4-1 | NA | TGCGCCAGCAGCCTCGGATGGGGCGGCAGGCTACTTTTT | CASSLGWGGRLLF
TRBJ1-2 | NA | TRBV4-3 | NA | TGCGCCAGCAGCCAAGATGCTACCAACTATGGCTACACCTTC | CASSQDATNYGYTF
TRBJ1-1 | NA | TRBV6-4 | NA | TGTGCCAGCAGACAGGGACCGAACACTGAAGCTTTCTTT | CASRQGPNTEAFF
TRBJ2-1 | TRBD2 | TRBV7-8 | NA | TGTGCCAGCAGCCCGGTGCTAGCGGGCTACGCTATAGGAATCAATGAGCAGTTCTTC | CASSPVLAGYAIGINEQFF
TRBJ1-2 | TRBD1 | TRBV2 | NA | TGTGCCAGCAGTGAAGGGGGTGGGGGACAGTACTATGGCTACACCTTC | CASSEGGGGQYYGYTF
TRBJ1-2 | NA | TRBV5-5 | few | TGTGCCAGCAATTTGGGGGGGACAAGCTATGGCTACACCTTC | CASNLGGTSYGYTF
TRBJ1-2 | NA | TRBV16 | NA | TGTGCCAGCAGCCTCGTCGAGGGAGGGACGTACTATGGCTACACCTTC | CASSLVEGGTYYGYTF
TRBJ2-2 | NA | TRBV19 | NA | TGTGCCAGTAGTGCCAGAGGAGGGCAGGGAAGGCCCGGGGAGCTGTTTTTT | CASSARGGQGRPGELFF
TRBJ2-7 | NA | TRBV14 | NA | TGTGCCAGCAGCGTCGGGTCCGAGCAGTACTTC | CASSVGSEQYF
TRBJ2-2 | NA | TRBV7-6 | NA | TGTGCCAGCAGCCGCCGGGACTCCGCCAGCGGGGAGCTGTTTTTT | CASSRRDSASGELFF
TRBJ2-7 | NA | TRBV14 | NA | TGTGCCAGCAGCCCAGGGGATTCCTACGAGCAGTACTTC | CASSPGDSYEQYF
TRBJ1-5 | NA | TRBV5-7 | few | TGTGCCAGCATCCGTGGGAACGGCCAGGGTTGTGAGCCCCAGCATTTT | CASIRGNGQGCEPQHF
TRBJ2-2 | NA | TRBV2 | NA | TGTGCCAGCAGTCCCCCAACGAACACCGGGGAGCTGTTTTTT | CASSPPTNTGELFF
TRBJ2-5 | NA | TRBV6-8 | NA | TGTGCCGGTAGGGGTGGGGGGAAAGAGACCCAGTACTTC | CAGRGGGKETQYF
TRBJ1-2 | TRBD1 | TRBV9 | once | TGTGCCAGCAGCGTAGCGGCAGGGGGCGTCTATGGCTACACCTTC | CASSVAAGGVYGYTF
TRBJ1-1 | TRBD1 | TRBV4-1 | NA | TGCGCCAGCACATTCTTTGAGACAGGGTCGGTCACTGAAGCTTTCTTT | CASTFFETGSVTEAFF
TRBJ2-7 | NA | TRBV28 | NA | TGTGCCAGCAGTACACAGGGCCCCAACGAGCAGTACTTC | CASSTQGPNEQYF
TRBJ1-1 | TRBD1 | TRBV9 | once | TGTGCCAGCAGCGTACCGAGACAGTCAGGGGGTGTTAACACTGAAGCTTTCTTT | CASSVPRQSGGVNTEAFF
TRBJ1-5 | NA | TRBV27 | NA | TGTGCCAGCAGTTTATCTTGGACAGCAGGTCAGCCCCAGCATTTT | CASSLSWTAGQPQHF
TRBJ1-1 | NA | TRBV10-3 | NA | TGTGCCATCAGTGCCAGGGAAACTGAAGCTTTCTTT | CAISARETEAFF
TRBJ1-3 | NA | TRBV18 | NA | TGTGCCAGCTCTCCGTACAGTGGACTCTCTGGAAACACCATATATTTT | CASSPYSGLSGNTIYF
TRBJ1-1 | TRBD1 | TRBV3-1/TRBV3-2 | few | TGTGCCAGCAGCCCGTGGGACAGAGGCGGAAGGAACACTGAAGCTTTCTTT | CASSPWDRGGRNTEAFF
TRBJ2-5 | TRBD2 | TRBV7-2 | NA | TGTGCCAGCAGCTTAATAGCGGGGATCCAAGAGACCCAGTACTTC | CASSLIAGIQETQYF